This T cell receptor beta chain originates from a study of cytomegalovirus exposure and HLA in healthy donors. General study findings and limits: TCR sequences were mostly rare, though some public TCRs occurred in many donors.

It was with 60 Vbeta and 13 Jbeta primers that the PCR ran. Per the original methods: An analysis performed later counted about 80 million unique TCR beta chains (around 11 million of them shared). Sequenced by immunoSEQ multiplex PCR; TCRdb stores in-frame clones only, minus some. V and J calls and clone size follow that table, whereas D and trimming were derived from the DNA. This repertoire includes more than 200,000 clones. CDR3 length equals 13 residues. CDR1 SEHNR and CDR2 FQNEAQ come from the germline V gene (reference sequence). Trimming cost V 1 base and J 2 bases, with 5 bases left between them. A note on this clone: The antigen is undetermined.

This sequence was found in a woman in her 30s in good health and CMV-seropositive. Sample: PBMCs. This chain uses TRBV7-9 with TRBJ2-5; no firm D call. The CDR3 is CASSLGAQETQYF. Written as DNA, the CDR3 is TGTGCCAGCAGCTTAGGGGCACAAGAGACCCAGTACTTC.